This entry concerns a single T cell receptor (beta chain). The sample belongs to a study of blood T cell repertoires in COVID-19. Study-level information: The samples span acute and convalescent COVID-19 from the United States, Italy and Spain.

Original handling: Amplifying reference gene primers gave estimates of nucleated cell counts. Clones were read by immunoSEQ multiplex PCR, and TCRdb kept only the in-frame ones, dropping some. V and J calls plus clone size are reproduced from that table; the DNA served to infer D and trimming. Altogether around 270,000 clones are present, around 87% being singletons, with the ten largest covering roughly 4.9%. Trimming left V 0 bases short and J 6 bases short, with 6 bases between. CDR3 size: 12 residues. CDR1 SGHTA and CDR2 FQGNSA come from the germline V gene. V is TRBV7-2 and J is TRBJ2-7; D is ambiguous. The receptor was isolated from a woman aged 60-75 years with COVID-19, enrolled during active disease. Material: peripheral blood. For the CDR3, the DNA is TGTGCCAGCAGCTTAGCGAGGAGCGAGCAGTACTTC. Protein: CASSLARSEQYF.